These 29 T cell receptor beta chains came from one sample sequenced in a study of T cell repertoires in cytomegalovirus infection. TCRdb re-called the reads through MiXCR, storing one row per CDR3 protein. The sample consists of about 830,000 distinct CDR3 sequences, approximately 32% of them appearing once. For these TCRs, the target antigens are not known. Sequenced material: cultured CD8+ T cells from PBMCs, taken from culture after CMV antigen stimulation. The receptors were sampled from a human donor in good health (CMV status not recorded). Some clones in this sample may be carry-over from other donors' samples.

The V call is TRBV7-3, the J call TRBJ2-3, with 7 bases aligning to TRBD1. CDR3 length: 15 amino acids. V shed 6 bases and J 5 bases; nucleotides not matched to a gene: 11. From germline, CDR1 is SGHTA and CDR2 FQGTGA. CDR3: CASRDRSAGGDTQYF. The CDR3 nucleotides are TGTGCCAGCAGGGACAGGTCTGCTGGTGGAGATACGCAGTATTTT.

The rearrangement joins TRBV29-1 to TRBJ2-1; 8 bases match TRBD1. This CDR3 comprises 15 residues. Germline V CDR1 and CDR2: SQVTM, ANQGSEA. V lost 4 bases and J lost 2; bases outside the gene matches: 7. The CDR3 region has the DNA TGCAGCGTTGTCCCCGGGGACAGGCCCTACAATGAGCAGTTCTTC. Translated, it gives CSVVPGDRPYNEQFF.

The chain has TRBV5-4 and TRBJ1-2, with D perhaps matching TRBD1 (6 bases). CDR1 is SGHNT and CDR2 is YYREEE in the germline V gene (reference sequence). The CDR3 sequence is 15 residues long. V lost 5 bases and J 1 base, leaving 15 bases between the germline ends. CDR3 loop: CASSTPRGINYGYTF. CDR3 bases: TGTGCCAGCAGTACACCTAGGGGGATTAACTATGGCTACACCTTC.

This chain links TRBV19 with TRBJ1-2; no reliable D call. The germline V and J ends were trimmed by 4 bases and 2 bases, with 11 bases remaining between them. CDR3 size: 14 residues. Germline CDR1 is LNHDA and CDR2 is SQIVND (reference sequence). This CDR3 is CASSTLRPNYGYTF. The CDR3 DNA reads TGTGCCAGTAGTACCTTACGACCGAACTATGGCTACACCTTC.

This clonotype was recorded once. The chain couples TRBV25-1 to TRBJ1-5; 12 nucleotides agree with TRBD1. J gave up 6 bases and V 1 base, and 4 bases lay outside the gene matches. The germline V gene encodes CDR1 MGHDK and CDR2 SYGVNS. The CDR3 contains 16 residues. The CDR3 DNA sequence: TGTGCCAGCAGTGAATCGGGACAGGGGGCGACTCAGCCCCAGCATTTT. Translation gives CASSESGQGATQPQHF.

V gene TRBV7-6 combines with J gene TRBJ2-2; 9 nucleotides line up with TRBD2. Germline CDR1 and CDR2: SGHVS and FNYEAQ. Trimming at V came to 1 base and at J to 0 bases, leaving 3 bases not matched to a gene. The CDR3 runs to 17 residues. In DNA form, the CDR3 reads TGTGCCAGCAGCTTAGGTAGCGGGGGCCCGAACACCGGGGAGCTGTTTTTT. Translating it yields CASSLGSGGPNTGELFF.

This clonotype has a handful of counts. The chain carries TRBV2 and TRBJ1-4, with D unresolved. The CDR3 runs to 14 residues. The V gene's germline CDR1 is SNHLY and CDR2 FYNNEI. Trimming cost V 2 bases and J 4 bases, with 8 bases left between them. The CDR3 nucleotides read TGTGCCAGCAGTGAATTGCTATTTAATGAAAAACTGTTTTTT. This codes for CASSELLFNEKLFF.

The V and J genes are TRBV19 and TRBJ2-1, with D possibly being TRBD1 (5 bases). The ends were cut back, 5 bases at V and 9 bases at J, with 17 bases in the middle. The germline V gene encodes CDR1 LNHDA and CDR2 SQIVND (reference sequence). The CDR3 extends over 14 amino acids. The CDR3 bases are TGTGCCAGTAGTCCCCGAGCAGGGTTTACTGAGCAGTTCTTC. Protein sequence: CASSPRAGFTEQFF. Filled out from reference TRBV19 and TRBJ2-1, the complete variable domain reads DGGITQSPKYLFRKEGQNVTLSCEQNLNHDAMYWYRQDPGQGLRLIYYSQIVNDFQKGDIAEGYSVSREKKESFPLTVTSAQKNPTAFYLCASSPRAGFTEQFFGPGTRLTVL.

The rearrangement uses TRBV6-1 and TRBJ2-1, with 10 bases lining up with TRBD1. Germline CDR1 and CDR2: MNHNS and SASEGT. The V segment lost 4 bases and the J segment 0 bases; nucleotides outside the gene matches: 9. The CDR3 has 18 residues. The CDR3 is CASSAPGQGPFSYNEQFF. CDR3 DNA: TGTGCCAGCAGTGCCCCGGGACAGGGGCCTTTCTCCTACAATGAGCAGTTCTTC.

The chain joins TRBV7-6 to TRBJ2-3; D gene ambiguous. The germline V and J ends were trimmed by 5 bases and 11 bases, with 17 bases remaining between them. Per the germline V gene, CDR1 is SGHVS and CDR2 is FNYEAQ. The CDR3 length is 13 residues. CDR3 sequence (DNA): TGTGCCAGCAGCCCGCCGGGCACTATGGGGCAGTATTTT. Translating gives CASSPPGTMGQYF.

This clonotype was seen a few times. V gene TRBV29-1 combines with J gene TRBJ1-1; 7 nucleotides agree with TRBD1. Germline CDR1 SQVTM, CDR2 ANQGSEA. This CDR3 has 14 residues. J gave up 7 bases and V 6 bases, and 14 bases lay outside the gene matches. The CDR3 sequence: CSVATGFFLIEAFF. The CDR3 coding sequence is TGCAGCGTCGCGACAGGGTTCTTTTTAATTGAAGCTTTCTTT.

The rearrangement joins TRBV20-1 to TRBJ2-7; D is undetermined. The V and J ends lost 0 bases and 0 bases respectively, with 9 bases between them. Per the germline V gene, CDR1 is DFQATT and CDR2 is SNEGSKA (reference sequence). The CDR3 loop spans 14 amino acids. Written as DNA, the CDR3 is TGCAGTGCTAGAGATCGGGCAAGCTCCTACGAGCAGTACGTC. This gives the protein CSARDRASSYEQYV.

The sample holds a few counts of this clonotype. The chain joins TRBV3-1 to TRBJ2-5; 13 positions agree with TRBD2. V lost 3 bases to trimming and J lost 4 bases; unmatched junction nucleotides: 8. CDR1 and CDR2 (germline): LGHDT, YNNKEL (reference sequence). CDR3 length: 17 amino acids. CDR3 nucleotide sequence: TGTGCCAGCAGCCAGCCGGGACTAGCGGGGCTATCAGAGACCCAGTACTTC. This sequence encodes CASSQPGLAGLSETQYF.

This clonotype was counted many times. This may stem from a read error, because a much larger clone lies one nucleotide away. The J gene is TRBJ1-1, the V gene TRBV9; possible D gene TRBD1, 6 bases. Germline lookup yields CDR1 SGDLS and CDR2 YYNGEE. Deletions cut 4 bases from V and 6 bases from J, with 7 bases between. The CDR3 is 11 residues long. CDR3 protein: CASSSGAEAFF. The CDR3 region has the DNA TGTGCCAGCAGCTCAGGGGCTGAAGCTTTCTTT.

This clonotype has only a few counts. This chain connects TRBV20-1 to TRBJ2-7; D not resolved. Per the germline V gene, CDR1 is DFQATT and CDR2 is SNEGSKA (reference sequence). V lost 1 base, J lost 0 bases, and 13 bases lay in between. The CDR3 totals 15 residues. The CDR3, as DNA: TGCAGTGCTAGAGGTCCCTCTTTTAACTCCTACGAGCAGTACTTC. Translation gives CSARGPSFNSYEQYF.

As to this clonotype: One end of the junction does not line up with germline, which may come from a read error. The chain is built from TRBV7-9 and TRBJ1-1; possibly TRBD1 for D (5 bases). The CDR3 is 16 amino acids. Per germline, CDR1 SEHNR and CDR2 FQNEAQ (reference sequence). The CDR3 sequence is CANSPPSGLIELGAFF. The CDR3, as DNA: TGTGCCAACAGCCCCCCATCGGGGCTCATCGAGTTAGGAGCTTTCTTT.

A few counts support this clonotype. This chain links TRBV7-6 with TRBJ1-1, with TRBD1 as a possible D gene (5 bases). The V and J ends lost 0 bases and 1 base respectively, with 9 bases between them. Germline V gene lookup returns CDR1 SGHVS and CDR2 FNYEAQ. The CDR3 covers 15 residues. DNA for the CDR3: TGTGCCAGCAGCTTAGCGGGACCGACGAACACTGAAGCTTTCTTT. It yields the protein CASSLAGPTNTEAFF.

The chain combines TRBV7-9 with TRBJ2-3, with 7 bases matching TRBD1. CDR1 is SEHNR, CDR2 FQNEAQ, per germline (reference sequence). The CDR3 covers 19 residues. Unmatched junction bases numbered 17, after V lost 3 bases and J lost 2 bases. CDR3 bases: TGTGCCAGCAGCTTCCGACGAGGGCTCCGGGACAGCTCCACAGATACGCAGTATTTT. Encoded protein: CASSFRRGLRDSSTDTQYF.

The gene calls are TRBV27 and TRBJ2-7, with TRBD2 as a possible D gene (6 bases). CDR1 and CDR2 (germline): MNHEY, SMNVEV (reference sequence). The CDR3 spans 15 residues. The germline V and J ends were trimmed by 8 bases and 1 base, with 18 bases remaining between them. The CDR3 loop is CASGGRGISSYEQYF. In nucleotides, the CDR3 is TGTGCCAGCGGGGGGAGAGGAATCTCATCCTACGAGCAGTACTTC.

J is TRBJ2-3 and V is TRBV9, with D possibly being TRBD2 (6 bases). V shed 0 bases and J shed 4 bases, with 9 bases lying between them. CDR1 is SGDLS and CDR2 is YYNGEE in the germline V gene. CDR3 length equals 14 residues. The DNA for the CDR3 is TGTGCCAGCAGCGTAGGTGGGGACTCAGATACGCAGTATTTT. Translated: CASSVGGDSDTQYF.

There are a few counts of this clonotype. The chain carries TRBV10-3 and TRBJ1-2, with D hard to call. Trimming removed 4 bases from V and 4 bases from J, with 7 bases in between. CDR1 ENHRY and CDR2 SYGVKD come from the germline V gene. This CDR3 is 12 amino acids long. The CDR3 loop is CAISGAGYGYTF. The CDR3 region has the DNA TGTGCCATCAGTGGGGCAGGCTATGGCTACACCTTC.

The table lists this clonotype with a few counts. The rearrangement joins TRBV7-6 to TRBJ2-2, with D uncertain. The CDR3 extends over 13 amino acids. The V end was cut by 3 bases, the J end by 3 bases, with 5 bases between. Looked up from germline, CDR1 is SGHVS and CDR2 is FNYEAQ. In nucleotides, the CDR3 is TGTGCCAGCAGCTTCCCCGACACCGGGGAGCTGTTTTTT. Translated, it gives CASSFPDTGELFF.

The chain combines TRBV5-4 with TRBJ2-7; D is perhaps TRBD2 (5 bases). The V and J ends lost 1 base and 0 bases respectively, with 8 bases between them. Germline values: CDR1 SGHNT, CDR2 YYREEE (reference sequence). There are 14 residues in the CDR3. The DNA for the CDR3 is TGTGCCAGCAGCTTGCCAGACTACTCCTACGAGCAGTACTTC. As protein: CASSLPDYSYEQYF.

The chain links TRBV2 to TRBJ2-7; D unresolved. The V and J ends lost 10 bases and 5 bases respectively, with 9 bases between them. The germline V gene has CDR1 SNHLY and CDR2 FYNNEI. CDR3 length: 10 amino acids. The CDR3 region has the DNA TGTGCCAACGGGCCCGACGAGCAGTACTTC. It is translated as CANGPDEQYF.

This clonotype was observed many times. J is TRBJ1-2 and V is TRBV12-3 or TRBV12-4, with 8 bases matching TRBD1. Trimming at V came to 7 bases and at J to 10 bases, leaving 11 bases not matched to a gene. The CDR3 contains 13 residues. The CDR3 here is CASTETGAGFYTF. Here the CDR3 DNA reads TGTGCCAGCACCGAGACAGGGGCGGGCTTCTACACCTTC.

Only a few counts were recorded for this clonotype. The rearrangement joins TRBV29-1 to TRBJ2-2, with D possibly matching TRBD1 (5 bases). Trimming removed 2 bases from V and 4 bases from J, with 11 bases in between. Looked up from germline, CDR1 is SQVTM and CDR2 is ANQGSEA. This CDR3 has 14 amino acids. The CDR3: CSVESTRVTGELFF. The CDR3, as DNA: TGCAGCGTTGAATCAACCAGGGTCACCGGGGAGCTGTTTTTT.

The table lists this clonotype with many counts. The chain combines TRBV18 with TRBJ1-1; the D gene is possibly TRBD1 (6 bases). Germline CDR1 KGHSH, CDR2 LQKENI. V was shortened by 2 bases and J by 2 bases, with 12 bases between the two germline ends. This CDR3 contains 15 residues. The CDR3 coding sequence is TGTGCCAGCTCACCAGGACAGACCGGCAACACTGAAGCTTTCTTT. This gives the protein CASSPGQTGNTEAFF.

V and J are TRBV27 and TRBJ2-7; tentatively, D is TRBD1 or TRBD2 (5 bases each). With 0 bases removed from V and 5 bases from J, the gap between germline ends came to 14 bases. CDR3 length equals 15 residues. The germline V gene has CDR1 MNHEY and CDR2 SMNVEV (reference sequence). The CDR3 region is CASSLSTGRSDEQYF. The DNA for the CDR3 is TGTGCCAGCAGTTTATCAACGGGACGTTCGGACGAGCAGTACTTC.

This clonotype was picked up many times. The rearrangement joins TRBV7-2 to TRBJ2-3; TRBD1 agrees at 7 bases. J gave up 4 bases and V 7 bases, and 11 bases lay outside the gene matches. The germline V gene encodes CDR1 SGHTA and CDR2 FQGNSA. The length of the CDR3 is 15 residues. CDR3 sequence reads: CASIQTGRGSDTQYF. CDR3 DNA: TGTGCCAGCATTCAGACAGGGCGTGGTTCAGATACGCAGTATTTT.